The 13 T cell receptor beta chains below all came from one sample that was sequenced in a study of TIL therapy for anti-PD-1-resistant metastatic lung cancer. This was the immunoSEQ v3 assay. The table came from immunoSEQ multiplex PCR; TCRdb's copy has only in-frame clones and leaves some out. This sample has 20,000 to 25,000 clones, with 60% to 85% found just once. The time point was: pre-treatment sample, taken before nivolumab and TIL therapy. This sample comprised blood, obtained at baseline. These receptors were taken from a person aged 25 to 85 with non-small cell lung cancer.

The chain links TRBV5-1 to TRBJ1-1; D is ambiguous. Per germline, CDR1 SGHRS and CDR2 YFSETQ. The CDR3 runs 14 residues. V shed 1 base and J shed 6 bases, with 13 bases lying between them. DNA for the CDR3: TGCGCCAGCAGCTTGAATGGGGTCGGGGCTGAAGCTTTCTTT. It translates to CASSLNGVGAEAFF. The full variable domain, with the rest looked up from reference TRBV5-1 and TRBJ1-1, is KAGVTQTPRYLIKTRGQQVTLSCSPISGHRSVSWYQQTPGQGLQFLFEYFSETQRNKGNFPGRFSGRQFSNSRSEMNVSTLELGDSALYLCASSLNGVGAEAFFGQGTRLTVV.

By proportion, this clone is medium-sized. The V call is TRBV19, the J call TRBJ2-1; 7 bases match TRBD2. Germline V gene lookup returns CDR1 LNHDA and CDR2 SQIVND (reference sequence). This CDR3 comprises 14 residues. V gave up 4 bases and J gave up 10 bases; unmatched junction bases: 10. The CDR3 loop is CASSKVRPRGEQFF. CDR3 nucleotides: TGTGCCAGTAGTAAAGTTAGGCCGCGGGGGGAGCAGTTCTTC. Drawing the rest from reference TRBV19 and TRBJ2-1, the complete variable domain is DGGITQSPKYLFRKEGQNVTLSCEQNLNHDAMYWYRQDPGQGLRLIYYSQIVNDFQKGDIAEGYSVSREKKESFPLTVTSAQKNPTAFYLCASSKVRPRGEQFFGPGTRLTVL.

The CDR3 spells CASSGGQGPLGAEAFF. The CDR3 DNA reads TGTGCCAGCAGCGGTGGACAGGGACCACTAGGGGCTGAAGCTTTCTTT. The chain combines TRBV9 with TRBJ1-1, with 8 bases fitting TRBD1. Germline trimming cut 3 bases from V and 6 bases from J; bases unmatched to any gene: 13. Germline lookup yields CDR1 SGDLS and CDR2 YYNGEE. This CDR3 is built from 16 residues. The full variable domain, in which reference TRBV9 and TRBJ1-1 provide the parts outside the CDR3, is DSGVTQTPKHLITATGQRVTLRCSPRSGDLSVYWYQQSLDQGLQFLIQYYNGEERAKGNILERFSAQQFPDLHSELNLSSLELGDSALYFCASSGGQGPLGAEAFFGQGTRLTVV.

The chain couples TRBV5-1 to TRBJ2-1; D is ambiguous. This CDR3 spans 15 amino acids. Germline values: CDR1 SGHRS, CDR2 YFSETQ. Between the trimmed V and J ends, which lost 0 bases and 0 bases, there was a span of 7 bases. CDR3 bases: TGCGCCAGCAGCTTGGCCAGAATCTCCTACAATGAGCAGTTCTTC. This gives the protein CASSLARISYNEQFF.

V is TRBV6-5 and J is TRBJ2-7, with unresolved D. Germline values: CDR1 MNHEY, CDR2 SVGAGI. CDR3 length equals 13 residues. The ends were cut back, 4 bases at V and 5 bases at J, with 12 bases in the middle. The DNA for the CDR3 is TGTGCCAGCAGTTCCGGACCTTACAACGAGCAGTACTTC. Protein product: CASSSGPYNEQYF.

This chain links TRBV18 with TRBJ2-1; TRBD2 is a possible D gene (6 bases). The ends were cut back, 3 bases at V and 8 bases at J, with 14 bases in the middle. The germline V gene has CDR1 KGHSH and CDR2 LQKENI. The CDR3 runs 14 residues. CDR3 sequence reads: CASSPAPGSDEQFF. The CDR3 DNA is TGTGCCAGCTCACCTGCCCCCGGGAGCGATGAGCAGTTCTTC.

The chain carries TRBV11-3 and TRBJ2-1; D possibly corresponds to TRBD2 (6 bases). V was clipped by 5 bases and J by 10 bases, with 27 bases between them. This CDR3 has 17 residues. Germline V gene data show CDR1 as SGHNT and CDR2 as YENEEA. The CDR3 spells CASSPLGGANARSEQFF. Written as DNA, the CDR3 is TGTGCCAGCAGCCCCCTGGGGGGTGCTAATGCCCGCTCGGAGCAGTTCTTC.

The CDR3, as DNA: TGTGCCAGCAGCTTCGGACAGGGTCAAGAGACCCAGTACTTC. Amino acid sequence: CASSFGQGQETQYF. The genes are TRBV5-6 and TRBJ2-5; 8 bases line up with TRBD1. Trimming took 2 bases from V and 2 from J; bases not matched to a gene: 2. CDR3 length: 14 amino acids. The V gene's germline CDR1 is SGHDT and CDR2 YYEEEE. The full variable domain, rest sourced from reference TRBV5-6 and TRBJ2-5, is DAGVTQSPTHLIKTRGQQVTLRCSPKSGHDTVSWYQQALGQGPQFIFQYYEEEERQRGNFPDRFSGHQFPNYSSELNVNALLLGDSALYLCASSFGQGQETQYFGPGTRLLVL.

The rearrangement links TRBV11-2 to TRBJ1-3; D is unresolved. This CDR3 contains 11 residues. CDR1 SGHAT and CDR2 FQNNGV come from the germline V gene. V shed 5 bases and J shed 3 bases, with 2 bases lying between them. The CDR3 spells CASSIGNTIYF. As DNA, the CDR3 is TGTGCCAGCAGCATTGGAAACACCATATATTTT.

J is TRBJ2-3 and V is TRBV12-5; D possibly corresponds to TRBD2 (6 bases). The CDR3 has 14 amino acids. Germline CDR1 and CDR2: LGHNT and FRNRAP. The germline V and J ends were trimmed by 2 bases and 6 bases, with 12 bases remaining between them. The CDR3 protein is CASGLSGGGDTQYF. CDR3 nucleotide sequence: TGTGCTAGTGGTTTGTCTGGGGGAGGCGATACGCAGTATTTT.

The chain joins TRBV11-2 to TRBJ2-2; D is uncertain. The germline CDR1 and CDR2 sequences are SGHAT and FQNNGV. This CDR3 comprises 15 residues. The V and J ends lost 3 bases and 4 bases respectively, with 12 bases between them. The CDR3 region has the DNA TGTGCCAGCAGCTTGGGTTCTAGAGCCACCGGGGAGCTGTTTTTT. Translated: CASSLGSRATGELFF.

The V and J genes are TRBV19 and TRBJ1-5; a weak D match, TRBD1 (5 bases). CDR1 and CDR2 from the germline V gene are LNHDA and SQIVND (reference sequence). The V end was cut by 5 bases, the J end by 5 bases, with 22 bases between. The CDR3 runs to 17 residues. The CDR3 DNA reads TGTGCCAGTAGTTCCCAAATCCGACAGTTATCCCATCAGCCCCAGCATTTT. It encodes CASSSQIRQLSHQPQHF.

This chain uses TRBV5-4 with TRBJ2-7, with 12 bases matching TRBD2. There are 18 residues in the CDR3. V shed 3 bases, J shed 3 bases, and the junction held 13 bases outside the gene matches. Germline CDR1 is SGHNT and CDR2 is YYREEE (reference sequence). In nucleotides, the CDR3 is TGTGCCAGCAGCTCCCCGGGACTAGCGGGCCTAGACGGCTACGAGCAGTACTTC. Translation: CASSSPGLAGLDGYEQYF.